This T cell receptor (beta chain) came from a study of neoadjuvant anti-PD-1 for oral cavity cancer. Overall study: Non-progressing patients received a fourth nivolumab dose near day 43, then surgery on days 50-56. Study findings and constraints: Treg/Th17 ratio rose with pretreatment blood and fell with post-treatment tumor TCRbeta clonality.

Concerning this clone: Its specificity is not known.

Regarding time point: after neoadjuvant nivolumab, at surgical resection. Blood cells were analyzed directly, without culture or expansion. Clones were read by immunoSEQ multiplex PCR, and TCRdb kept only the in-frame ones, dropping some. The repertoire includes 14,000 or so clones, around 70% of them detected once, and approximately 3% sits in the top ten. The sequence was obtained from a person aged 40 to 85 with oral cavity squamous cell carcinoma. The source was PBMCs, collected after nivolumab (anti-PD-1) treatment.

The CDR3 sequence: CASSIGASGRDTQYF. CDR3 nucleotides: TGTGCCAGTAGTATAGGGGCTAGCGGGAGGGATACGCAGTATTTT. V is TRBV19 and J is TRBJ2-3; TRBD2 matches at 11 bases. CDR3 length: 15 amino acids. Per germline, CDR1 LNHDA and CDR2 SQIVND (reference sequence). Trimming at V came to 1 base and at J to 6 bases, leaving 3 bases not matched to a gene.